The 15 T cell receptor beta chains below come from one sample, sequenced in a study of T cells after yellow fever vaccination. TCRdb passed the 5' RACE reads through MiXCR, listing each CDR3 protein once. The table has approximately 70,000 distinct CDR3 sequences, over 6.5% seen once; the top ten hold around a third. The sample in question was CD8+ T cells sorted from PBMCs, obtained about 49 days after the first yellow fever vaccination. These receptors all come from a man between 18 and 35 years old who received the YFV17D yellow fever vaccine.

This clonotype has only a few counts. Here the CDR3 reads CATSRGAGTGGDEKLFF. The DNA of the CDR3 is TGTGCCACCAGCAGAGGGGCAGGGACAGGTGGTGATGAAAAACTGTTTTTT. This chain uses TRBV15 with TRBJ1-4; 8 positions match TRBD1. CDR3 length: 17 residues. V shed 1 base, J shed 6 bases, and the junction held 10 bases outside the gene matches. Germline assignment: CDR1 LNHNV and CDR2 YYDKDF (reference sequence).

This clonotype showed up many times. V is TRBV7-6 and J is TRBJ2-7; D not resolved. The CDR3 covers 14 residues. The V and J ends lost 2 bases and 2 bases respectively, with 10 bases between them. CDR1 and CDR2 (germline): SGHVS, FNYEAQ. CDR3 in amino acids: CASSLPENPYEQYF. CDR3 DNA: TGTGCCAGCAGCTTACCAGAAAACCCCTACGAGCAGTACTTC.

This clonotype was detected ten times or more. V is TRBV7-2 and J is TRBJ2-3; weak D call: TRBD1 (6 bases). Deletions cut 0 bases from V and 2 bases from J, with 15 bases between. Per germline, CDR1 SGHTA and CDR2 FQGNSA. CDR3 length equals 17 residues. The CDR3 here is CASSLASGETPTDTQYF. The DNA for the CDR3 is TGTGCCAGCAGCTTAGCGTCAGGGGAGACCCCCACAGATACGCAGTATTTT.

The CDR3 sequence: CASSQGRDTGSGDTQYF. CDR3 coding DNA: TGTGCCAGCAGCCAGGGAAGGGACACGGGATCGGGAGATACGCAGTATTTT. The chain recombines TRBV4-2 with TRBJ2-3, with D possibly being TRBD1 (6 bases). Germline V gene data show CDR1 as LGHNA and CDR2 as YNFKEQ. V was pared by 3 bases and J by 5 bases, with 21 bases between. The CDR3 consists of 17 residues.

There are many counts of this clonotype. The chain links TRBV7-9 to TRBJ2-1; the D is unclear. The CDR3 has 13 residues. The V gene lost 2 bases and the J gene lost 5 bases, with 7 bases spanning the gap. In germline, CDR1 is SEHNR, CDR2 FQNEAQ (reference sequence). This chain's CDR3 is CASSLTVHNEQFF. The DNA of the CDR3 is TGTGCCAGCAGCTTAACGGTGCACAATGAGCAGTTCTTC.

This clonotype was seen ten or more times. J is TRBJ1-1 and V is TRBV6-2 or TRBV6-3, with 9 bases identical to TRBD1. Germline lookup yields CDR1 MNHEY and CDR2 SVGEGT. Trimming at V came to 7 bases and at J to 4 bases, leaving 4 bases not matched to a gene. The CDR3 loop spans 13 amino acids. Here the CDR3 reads CASKDRGSTEAFF. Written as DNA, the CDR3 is TGTGCCAGCAAGGACAGGGGTAGCACTGAAGCTTTCTTT.

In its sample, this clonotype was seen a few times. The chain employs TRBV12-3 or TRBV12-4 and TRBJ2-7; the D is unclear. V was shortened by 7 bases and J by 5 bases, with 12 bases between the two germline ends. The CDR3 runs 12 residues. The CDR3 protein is CASTPDFDEQYV. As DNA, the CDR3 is TGTGCCAGCACCCCCGACTTCGACGAGCAGTACGTC.

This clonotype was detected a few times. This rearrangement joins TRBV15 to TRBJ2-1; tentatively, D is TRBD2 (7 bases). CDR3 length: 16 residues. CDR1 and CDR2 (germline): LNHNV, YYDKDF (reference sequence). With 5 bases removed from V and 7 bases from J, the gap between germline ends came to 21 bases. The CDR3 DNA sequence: TGTGCCACCAGCGCAAAGGGGGGGGGGCTAGGTAATGAGCAGTTCTTC. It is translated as CATSAKGGGLGNEQFF.

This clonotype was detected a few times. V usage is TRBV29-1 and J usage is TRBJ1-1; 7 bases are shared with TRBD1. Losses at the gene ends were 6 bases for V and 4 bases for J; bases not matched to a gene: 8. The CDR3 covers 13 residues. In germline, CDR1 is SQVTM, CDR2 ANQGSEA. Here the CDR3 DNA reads TGCAGCGTCTTGACAGGGCTGGGCACTGAAGCTTTCTTT. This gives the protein CSVLTGLGTEAFF. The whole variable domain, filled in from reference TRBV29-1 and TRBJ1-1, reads SAVISQKPSRDICQRGTSLTIQCQVDSQVTMMFWYRQQPGQSLTLIATANQGSEATYESGFVIDKFPISRPNLTFSTLTVSNMSPEDSSIYLCSVLTGLGTEAFFGQGTRLTVV.

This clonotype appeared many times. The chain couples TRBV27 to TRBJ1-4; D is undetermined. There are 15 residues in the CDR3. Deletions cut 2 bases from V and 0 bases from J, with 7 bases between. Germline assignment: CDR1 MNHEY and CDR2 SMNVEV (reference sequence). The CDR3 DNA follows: TGTGCCAGCAGTTTAGGAGAAGCAACTAATGAAAAACTGTTTTTT. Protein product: CASSLGEATNEKLFF.

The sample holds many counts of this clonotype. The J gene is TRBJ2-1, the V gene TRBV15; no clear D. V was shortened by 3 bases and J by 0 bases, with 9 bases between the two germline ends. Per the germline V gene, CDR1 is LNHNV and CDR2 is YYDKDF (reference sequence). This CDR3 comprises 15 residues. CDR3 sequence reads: CATSRDPSSYNEQFF. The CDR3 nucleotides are TGTGCCACCAGCAGGGACCCGAGCTCCTACAATGAGCAGTTCTTC.

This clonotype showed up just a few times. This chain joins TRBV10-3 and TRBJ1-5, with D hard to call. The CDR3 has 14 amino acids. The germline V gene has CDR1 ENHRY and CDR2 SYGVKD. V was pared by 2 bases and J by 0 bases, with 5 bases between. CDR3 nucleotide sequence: TGTGCCATCAGTGAGGAGAATAGCAATCAGCCCCAGCATTTT. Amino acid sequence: CAISEENSNQPQHF.

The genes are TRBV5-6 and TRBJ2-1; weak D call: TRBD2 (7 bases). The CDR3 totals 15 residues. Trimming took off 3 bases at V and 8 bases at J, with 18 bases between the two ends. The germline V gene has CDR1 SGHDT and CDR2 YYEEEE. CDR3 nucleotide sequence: TGTGCCAGCAGCTATGGGGGGGGCGCGGGGGATGAGCAGTTCTTC. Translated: CASSYGGGAGDEQFF. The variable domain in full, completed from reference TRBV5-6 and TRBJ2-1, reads DAGVTQSPTHLIKTRGQQVTLRCSPKSGHDTVSWYQQALGQGPQFIFQYYEEEERQRGNFPDRFSGHQFPNYSSELNVNALLLGDSALYLCASSYGGGAGDEQFFGPGTRLTVL.

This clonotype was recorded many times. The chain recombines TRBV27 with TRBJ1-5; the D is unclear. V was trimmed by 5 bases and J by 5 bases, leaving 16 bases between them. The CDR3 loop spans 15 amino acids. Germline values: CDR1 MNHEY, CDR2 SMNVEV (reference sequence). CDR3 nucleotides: TGTGCCAGCAGTAAGACGGCGGGAAGATATCAGCCCCAGCATTTT. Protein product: CASSKTAGRYQPQHF.

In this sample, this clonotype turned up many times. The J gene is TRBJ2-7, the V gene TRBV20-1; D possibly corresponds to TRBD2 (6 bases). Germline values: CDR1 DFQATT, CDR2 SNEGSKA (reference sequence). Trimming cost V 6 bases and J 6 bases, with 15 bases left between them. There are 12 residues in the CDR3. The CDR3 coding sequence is TGCAGTGCAACTAGCACTAGGGCCGAGCAGTACTTC. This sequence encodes CSATSTRAEQYF.